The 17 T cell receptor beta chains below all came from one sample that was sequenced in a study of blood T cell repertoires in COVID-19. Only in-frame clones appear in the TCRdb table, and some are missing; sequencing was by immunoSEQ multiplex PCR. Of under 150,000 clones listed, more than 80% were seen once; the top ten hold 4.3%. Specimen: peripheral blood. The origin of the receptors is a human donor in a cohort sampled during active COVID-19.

The CDR3: CASNPDSGRIYNEQFF. CDR3 nucleotides: TGTGCCAGCAACCCGGATAGCGGGAGGATTTACAATGAGCAGTTCTTC. This sequence joins TRBV2 and TRBJ2-1; TRBD2 aligns across 10 bases. The germline V gene encodes CDR1 SNHLY and CDR2 FYNNEI. The CDR3 loop spans 16 amino acids. Trimming took 7 bases from V and 4 from J; bases not matched to a gene: 10.

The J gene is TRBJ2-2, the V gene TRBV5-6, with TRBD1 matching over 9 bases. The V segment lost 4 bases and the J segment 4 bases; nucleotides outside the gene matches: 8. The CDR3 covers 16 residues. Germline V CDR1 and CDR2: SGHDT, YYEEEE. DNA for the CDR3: TGTGCCAGCAGCCAACCCGGGACAGGGACCACCGGGGAGCTGTTTTTT. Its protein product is CASSQPGTGTTGELFF.

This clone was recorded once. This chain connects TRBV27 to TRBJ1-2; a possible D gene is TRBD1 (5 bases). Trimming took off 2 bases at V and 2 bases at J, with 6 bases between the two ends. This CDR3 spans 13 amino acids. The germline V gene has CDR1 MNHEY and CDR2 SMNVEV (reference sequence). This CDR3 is CASSLRGNYGYTF. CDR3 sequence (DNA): TGTGCCAGCAGTTTACGGGGGAACTATGGCTACACCTTC.

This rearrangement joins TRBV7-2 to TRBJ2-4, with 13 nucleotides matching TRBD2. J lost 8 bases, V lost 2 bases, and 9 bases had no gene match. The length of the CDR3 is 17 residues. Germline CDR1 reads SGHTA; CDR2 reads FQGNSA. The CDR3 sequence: CASSLPTSGRADDIQYF. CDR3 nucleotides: TGTGCCAGCAGCTTACCCACTAGCGGGAGGGCCGATGACATTCAGTACTTC.

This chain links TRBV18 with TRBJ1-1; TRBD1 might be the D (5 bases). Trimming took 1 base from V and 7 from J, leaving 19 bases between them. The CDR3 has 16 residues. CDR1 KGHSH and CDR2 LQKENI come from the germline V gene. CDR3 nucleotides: TGTGCCAGCTCACCACGTGAAGTCCAGGGTACGAGTGAAGCTTTCTTT. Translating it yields CASSPREVQGTSEAFF.

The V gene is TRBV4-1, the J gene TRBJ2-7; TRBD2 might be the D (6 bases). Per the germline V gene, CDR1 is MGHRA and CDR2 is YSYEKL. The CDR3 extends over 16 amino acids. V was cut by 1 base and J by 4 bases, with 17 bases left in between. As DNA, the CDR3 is TGCGCCAGCAGCCAAGGGGCCGGGAGTAGTTTGTACGAGCAGTACTTC. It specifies CASSQGAGSSLYEQYF.

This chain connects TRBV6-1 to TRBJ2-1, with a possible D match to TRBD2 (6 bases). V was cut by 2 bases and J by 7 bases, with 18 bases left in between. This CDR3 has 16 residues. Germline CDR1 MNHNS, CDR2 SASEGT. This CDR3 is CASSEFFGSSGNEQFF. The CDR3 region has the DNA TGTGCCAGCAGTGAATTCTTCGGGAGTAGCGGTAATGAGCAGTTCTTC.

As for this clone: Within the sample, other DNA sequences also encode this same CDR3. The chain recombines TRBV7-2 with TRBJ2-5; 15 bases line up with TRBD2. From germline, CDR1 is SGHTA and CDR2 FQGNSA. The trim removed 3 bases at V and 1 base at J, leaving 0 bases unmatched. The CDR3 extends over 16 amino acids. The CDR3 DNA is TGTGCCAGCAGCTTGGGACTAGCGGGGGGCCAAGAGACCCAGTACTTC. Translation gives CASSLGLAGGQETQYF.

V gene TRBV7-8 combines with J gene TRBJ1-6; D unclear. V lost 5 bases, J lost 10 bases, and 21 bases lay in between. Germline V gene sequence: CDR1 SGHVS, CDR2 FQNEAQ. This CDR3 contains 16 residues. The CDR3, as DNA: TGTGCCAGCAGCCCACTCCCCACGGGGTCAAGGTCACCCCTCCACTTT. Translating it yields CASSPLPTGSRSPLHF.

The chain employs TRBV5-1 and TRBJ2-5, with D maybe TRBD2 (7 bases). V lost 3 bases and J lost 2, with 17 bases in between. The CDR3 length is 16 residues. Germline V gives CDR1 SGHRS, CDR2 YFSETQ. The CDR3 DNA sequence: TGCGCCAGCAGCTCGTTTACGGGGGGCCAACAAGAGACCCAGTACTTC. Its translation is CASSSFTGGQQETQYF. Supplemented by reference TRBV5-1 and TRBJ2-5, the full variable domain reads KAGVTQTPRYLIKTRGQQVTLSCSPISGHRSVSWYQQTPGQGLQFLFEYFSETQRNKGNFPGRFSGRQFSNSRSEMNVSTLELGDSALYLCASSSFTGGQQETQYFGPGTRLLVL.

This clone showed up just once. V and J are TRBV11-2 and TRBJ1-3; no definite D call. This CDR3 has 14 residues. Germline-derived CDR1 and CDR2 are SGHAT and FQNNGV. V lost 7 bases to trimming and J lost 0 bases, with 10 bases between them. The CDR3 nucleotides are TGTGCCAGCAACGAGCAAGCCTCTGGAAACACCATATATTTT. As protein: CASNEQASGNTIYF.

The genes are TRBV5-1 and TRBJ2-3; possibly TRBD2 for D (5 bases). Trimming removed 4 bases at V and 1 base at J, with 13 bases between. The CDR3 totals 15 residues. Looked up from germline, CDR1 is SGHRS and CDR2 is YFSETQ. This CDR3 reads CASSPGSSGTDTQYF. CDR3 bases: TGCGCCAGCAGCCCGGGGAGCAGTGGCACAGATACGCAGTATTTT. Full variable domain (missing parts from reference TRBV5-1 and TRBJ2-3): KAGVTQTPRYLIKTRGQQVTLSCSPISGHRSVSWYQQTPGQGLQFLFEYFSETQRNKGNFPGRFSGRQFSNSRSEMNVSTLELGDSALYLCASSPGSSGTDTQYFGPGTRLTVL.

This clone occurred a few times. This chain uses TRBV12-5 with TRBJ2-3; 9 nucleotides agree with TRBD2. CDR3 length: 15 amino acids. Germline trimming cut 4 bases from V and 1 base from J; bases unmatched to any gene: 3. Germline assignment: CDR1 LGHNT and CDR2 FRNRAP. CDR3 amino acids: CASGSSGAGTDTQYF. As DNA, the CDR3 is TGTGCTAGTGGTTCTAGCGGGGCTGGCACAGATACGCAGTATTTT.

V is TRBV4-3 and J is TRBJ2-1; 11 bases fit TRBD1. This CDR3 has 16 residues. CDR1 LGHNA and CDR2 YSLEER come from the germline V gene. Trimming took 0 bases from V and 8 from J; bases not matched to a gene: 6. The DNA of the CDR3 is TGCGCCAGCAGCCAAGATGCGGGACAGGGGGGATATGAGCAGTTCTTC. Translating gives CASSQDAGQGGYEQFF.

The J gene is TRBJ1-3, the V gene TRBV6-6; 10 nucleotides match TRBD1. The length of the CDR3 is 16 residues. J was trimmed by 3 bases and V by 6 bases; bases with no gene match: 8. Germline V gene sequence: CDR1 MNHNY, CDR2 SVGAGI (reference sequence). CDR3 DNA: TGTGCCAGCAGACGCGCGGGACAGGGGATTGGAAACACCATATATTTT. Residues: CASRRAGQGIGNTIYF.

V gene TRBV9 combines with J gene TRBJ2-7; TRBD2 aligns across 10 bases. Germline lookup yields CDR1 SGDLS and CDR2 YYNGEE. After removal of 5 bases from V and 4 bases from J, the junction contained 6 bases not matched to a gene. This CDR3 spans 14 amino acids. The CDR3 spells CASSRTSGLYEQYF. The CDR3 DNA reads TGTGCCAGCAGTAGGACTAGCGGATTATACGAGCAGTACTTC.

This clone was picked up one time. This CDR3 is CASSLARPGQGAYEQYF. The CDR3 DNA is TGTGCCAGCAGCTTAGCGCGTCCGGGACAGGGGGCATACGAGCAGTACTTC. J is TRBJ2-7 and V is TRBV7-2; the match to TRBD1 covers 12 bases. The V segment lost 0 bases and the J segment 4 bases; nucleotides outside the gene matches: 7. This CDR3 is 17 amino acids long. From germline, CDR1 is SGHTA and CDR2 FQGNSA.